These 22 T cell receptor beta chains share one sample of origin, sequenced in a study of HIV-infected patients and healthy controls. Follow-up blood was drawn about 14 weeks, roughly three months, after antiretroviral therapy began. Whole blood was used without fractionation, so all unsorted peripheral T cells were included. Reverse transcription used around 500 ng RNA and constant-region primers for alpha and beta. Separate chain-specific third strand synthesis with multiplexing indices produced the alpha and beta libraries. TCRdb called the 5' RACE reads again in MiXCR, with one record for every CDR3 protein. The data contain roughly 3,900 distinct CDR3 sequences, approximately 27% of them singletons. The sequencing used blood, collected during antiretroviral therapy. The source of these receptors is an adult with HIV infection.

This clonotype is medium-sized. The chain couples TRBV28 to TRBJ2-7; D is uncertain. The CDR3 spans 12 residues. CDR1 is MDHEN, CDR2 SYDVKM, per germline. V was clipped by 6 bases and J by 2 bases, with 8 bases between them. The CDR3 reads CASSPPTYEQYF. CDR3 nucleotide sequence: TGTGCCAGCAGCCCTCCCACCTACGAGCAGTACTTC.

Concerning this clonotype: The junction shows a germline mismatch at one end, possibly a read error. The chain has TRBV5-4 and TRBJ1-6; no reliable D call. Germline values: CDR1 SGHNT, CDR2 YYREEE (reference sequence). The CDR3 is 15 residues long. In nucleotides, the CDR3 is TGTGCCAGCAGCTCCCCGAATACGCTCGATTCACCACTCCACTTT. It translates to CASSSPNTLDSPLHF.

V gene TRBV7-9 combines with J gene TRBJ2-7; D gene ambiguous. This CDR3 is 13 amino acids long. Trimming shortened V by 0 bases and J by 7 bases, and 10 bases separated the two germline ends. CDR1 is SEHNR, CDR2 FQNEAQ, per germline (reference sequence). The CDR3 reads CASSLAYAEEQYF. For the CDR3, the DNA is TGTGCCAGCAGCTTAGCCTACGCCGAGGAGCAGTACTTC.

This clonotype was picked up many times. The chain employs TRBV7-9 and TRBJ1-1; 8 bases match TRBD1. The CDR3 covers 16 residues. CDR1 SEHNR and CDR2 FQNEAQ come from the germline V gene (reference sequence). V lost 3 bases, J lost 1 base, and 7 bases stayed unmatched. CDR3 sequence reads: CASSFKTGTGNTEAFF. The CDR3 coding sequence is TGTGCCAGCAGCTTTAAGACCGGGACAGGGAACACTGAAGCTTTCTTT.

In regard to this clonotype: One base away lies a much larger clone, so this may be a sequencing read error. V and J are TRBV20-1 and TRBJ1-5; D gene uncertain. Trimming took 4 bases from V and 2 from J, leaving 12 bases between them. CDR3 size: 14 residues. Germline values: CDR1 DFQATT, CDR2 SNEGSKA (reference sequence). CDR3 DNA sequence: TGCAGTGCTACCGTTACGAGGGGCAATCAGCCCCAGCATTTT. Protein: CSATVTRGNQPQHF.

This chain links TRBV28 with TRBJ2-3; no firm D call. The CDR3 extends over 14 amino acids. V was trimmed by 4 bases and J by 2 bases, leaving 10 bases between them. Germline CDR1 is MDHEN and CDR2 is SYDVKM. This CDR3 is CASSSWGNTDTQYF. The CDR3 DNA sequence: TGTGCCAGCAGTTCCTGGGGTAACACAGATACGCAGTATTTT.

This clonotype has just a few counts. This chain links TRBV10-2 with TRBJ2-3; D is unresolved. The V gene lost 6 bases and the J gene lost 2 bases, with 9 bases spanning the gap. The germline CDR1 and CDR2 sequences are WSHSY and SAAADI. The CDR3 loop spans 13 amino acids. The CDR3: CASRRGNTDTQYF. For the CDR3, the DNA is TGCGCCAGCAGGCGTGGGAACACAGATACGCAGTATTTT.

With regard to this clonotype: This may be a read error: a much more frequent sequence differs by one nucleotide. The rearrangement uses TRBV9 and TRBJ2-3, with 9 bases aligning to TRBD1. The CDR3 is made up of 14 amino acids. Germline CDR1 reads SGDLS; CDR2 reads YYNGEE. CDR3 protein: CDSSAGQGPDTQYF. The CDR3 DNA reads as TGTGACAGCAGCGCGGGACAGGGTCCAGATACGCAGTATTTT.

The chain combines TRBV5-1 with TRBJ1-1; 7 bases align to TRBD1. V was clipped by 7 bases and J by 5 bases; unmatched bases: 11. The CDR3 contains 14 residues. Germline values: CDR1 SGHRS, CDR2 YFSETQ. CDR3 in DNA: TGCGCCAGCGCCCCGAACAGGGGACGGACTGAAGCTTTCTTT. As protein: CASAPNRGRTEAFF. Together with reference TRBV5-1 and TRBJ1-1, the CDR3 gives the full variable domain: KAGVTQTPRYLIKTRGQQVTLSCSPISGHRSVSWYQQTPGQGLQFLFEYFSETQRNKGNFPGRFSGRQFSNSRSEMNVSTLELGDSALYLCASAPNRGRTEAFFGQGTRLTVV.

The rearrangement uses TRBV20-1 and TRBJ2-7; 10 bases line up with TRBD1. The CDR3 is 13 amino acids. The germline V gene has CDR1 DFQATT and CDR2 SNEGSKA (reference sequence). Trimming took 4 bases from V and 4 from J; bases not matched to a gene: 4. The CDR3 nucleotides are TGCAGTGCTAAGGGACAGGGGATTTACGAGCAGTACTTC. Translation gives CSAKGQGIYEQYF.

Judged by abundance, this clonotype is medium-sized. The V gene is TRBV7-2, the J gene TRBJ2-7, with unresolved D. V was trimmed by 0 bases and J by 3 bases, leaving 6 bases between them. Looked up from germline, CDR1 is SGHTA and CDR2 is FQGNSA. The CDR3 consists of 13 residues. The CDR3 DNA follows: TGTGCCAGCAGCTTAGCGAGTCACTACGAGCAGTACTTC. The encoded protein is CASSLASHYEQYF.

The V call is TRBV7-2, the J call TRBJ1-2; weak D call: TRBD1 (6 bases). The V gene lost 5 bases and the J gene lost 2 bases, with 12 bases spanning the gap. CDR1 and CDR2 (germline): SGHTA, FQGNSA. There are 14 residues in the CDR3. The CDR3 bases are TGTGCCAGCAGCCTCAACAGGGCGAACTATGGCTACACCTTC. The encoded protein is CASSLNRANYGYTF.

This clonotype came up once. A much larger clone differs by one base, so this may be a read error. The V call is TRBV28, the J call TRBJ1-6, with D maybe TRBD1 (6 bases). This CDR3 spans 17 amino acids. The ends were cut back, 8 bases at V and 0 bases at J, with 17 bases in the middle. Per the germline V gene, CDR1 is MDHEN and CDR2 is SYDVKM. The DNA for the CDR3 is TGTGCCAGCGTTCCCAAGGGAGGGGGCTCCTATAATTCACCCCTCCACTTT. As protein: CASVPKGGGSYNSPLHF.

This clonotype was observed many times. The chain uses TRBV29-1 and TRBJ2-1, with D uncertain. Germline CDR1 and CDR2: SQVTM and ANQGSEA. The germline V and J ends were trimmed by 3 bases and 0 bases, with 9 bases remaining between them. This CDR3 is 14 amino acids long. DNA for the CDR3: TGCAGCGTTGAGGGTCCTTACTCCTACAATGAGCAGTTCTTC. This codes for CSVEGPYSYNEQFF.

This chain joins TRBV7-9 and TRBJ1-3; maybe TRBD1 (5 bases). The V end lost 5 bases, the J end lost 2 bases, and 10 bases lay between the germline ends. This CDR3 has 14 residues. Germline CDR1 reads SEHNR; CDR2 reads FQNEAQ (reference sequence). The chain's CDR3 is CASSLLGAGNTIYF. The CDR3, as DNA: TGTGCCAGCAGCCTCCTAGGGGCTGGAAACACCATATATTTT. The complete variable domain, with remaining parts taken from reference TRBV7-9 and TRBJ1-3, reads DTGVSQNPRHKITKRGQNVTFRCDPISEHNRLYWYRQTLGQGPEFLTYFQNEAQLEKSRLLSDRFSAERPKGSFSTLEIQRTEQGDSAMYLCASSLLGAGNTIYFGEGSWLTVV.

The chain has TRBV27 and TRBJ1-5; 10 bases map to TRBD1. Looked up from germline, CDR1 is MNHEY and CDR2 is SMNVEV (reference sequence). The CDR3 extends over 17 amino acids. The trim removed 5 bases at V and 5 bases at J, leaving 12 bases unmatched. CDR3 coding DNA: TGTGCCAGCAGTCCACAAACCCTGGGGACAGGGGATCAGCCCCAGCATTTT. This translates into CASSPQTLGTGDQPQHF.

This chain connects TRBV4-1 to TRBJ2-3; 11 positions match TRBD2. V was pared by 4 bases and J by 3 bases, with 9 bases of the junction left unmatched. Germline lookup yields CDR1 MGHRA and CDR2 YSYEKL. This CDR3 is 17 amino acids long. CDR3 nucleotide sequence: TGCGCCAGCAGCCCTTCGATTAGCGGGGGGGCAACAGATACGCAGTATTTT. Residues: CASSPSISGGATDTQYF.

By frequency in the sample, this clonotype is medium-sized (0.01 to 0.1%). V usage is TRBV19 and J usage is TRBJ2-7; 9 bases fit TRBD1. This CDR3 is built from 15 residues. The V gene end was trimmed by 4 bases and the J gene end by 3 bases; junction bases not matched to a gene: 7. Germline V gene lookup returns CDR1 LNHDA and CDR2 SQIVND (reference sequence). Written as DNA, the CDR3 is TGTGCCAGTAGTACCGCCGCGGACAGGGGCTACGAGCAGTACTTC. Its translation: CASSTAADRGYEQYF.

This rearrangement joins TRBV6-4 to TRBJ2-2; D gene uncertain. CDR1 is MRHNA and CDR2 is SNTAGT in the germline V gene. The length of the CDR3 is 14 residues. The V end was cut by 0 bases, the J end by 4 bases, with 6 bases between. CDR3 sequence: CASSDSPGTGELFF. CDR3 in DNA: TGTGCCAGCAGTGACTCCCCGGGCACCGGGGAGCTGTTTTTT.

In its sample, this clonotype ranks as medium-sized. V and J are TRBV6-2 or TRBV6-3 and TRBJ1-5, with TRBD1 matching over 7 bases. The CDR3 sequence is 14 residues long. The V and J ends lost 4 bases and 7 bases, in that order; junction bases with no gene match: 7. Germline CDR1 and CDR2: MNHEY and SVGEGT. CDR3 protein: CASSSTGYGQPQHF. The CDR3, as DNA: TGTGCCAGCAGTTCGACAGGGTATGGGCAGCCCCAGCATTTT.

Concerning this clonotype itself: The junction and the germline gene differ at one end; a read error may be behind it. The chain employs TRBV4-1 and TRBJ1-5, with D uncertain. The germline V gene encodes CDR1 MGHRA and CDR2 YSYEKL. The length of the CDR3 is 15 residues. CDR3 in amino acids: CASSQVDTRGQPKHF. The CDR3 region has the DNA TGCGCCAGCAGCCAAGTAGATACCCGTGGCCAGCCCAAGCATTTT.

This clonotype was detected only once. CDR3 in DNA: TGTGCCAGCAGTCAAGAGGACGGTCCCCAGTACTTC. It is translated as CASSQEDGPQYF. J is TRBJ2-5 and V is TRBV9; D gene uncertain. Germline assignment: CDR1 SGDLS and CDR2 YYNGEE. The ends were cut back, 5 bases at V and 9 bases at J, with 14 bases in the middle. CDR3 size: 12 residues.